A selection of T cell receptor beta chains follows, all from one sample in a study of regulatory T cells in long-lasting Graves disease. A single record per CDR3 protein comes from TCRdb applying MiXCR to the multiplex PCR reads. The table lists 700,000 or so distinct CDR3 sequences, about 30% of them singletons. Sequenced here: peripheral blood mononuclear cells (PBMCs), sampled when the disease was refractory, from a patient treated with antithyroid drugs. These receptors were obtained from a female donor with Graves disease. Each CDR3 is given with its conserved first and last residue. A D gene is named only where the DNA matches it firmly. Clone size is given for some rows only: seen once, a few or many times, or a class if the clone is expanded.

V gene: TRBV18
clone size: .
J gene: TRBJ2-7
D gene: .
CDR3 protein: CASSPDRPGSYEQYF
CDR3 DNA: TGTGCCAGCTCACCAGATCGGCCAGGCTCCTACGAGCAGTACTTC

V gene: TRBV10-3
clone size: .
J gene: TRBJ2-1
D gene: .
CDR3 protein: CAISESPRNEQFF
CDR3 DNA: TGTGCCATCAGTGAGTCGCCTCGCAATGAGCAGTTCTTC

V gene: TRBV3-1
clone size: .
J gene: TRBJ2-7
D gene: TRBD2
CDR3 protein: CASSQGDLAGVAHEQYF
CDR3 DNA: TGTGCCAGCAGCCAGGGGGACCTAGCGGGAGTGGCCCACGAGCAGTACTTC

V gene: TRBV6-4
clone size: .
J gene: TRBJ1-3
D gene: .
CDR3 protein: CASSDGGPTLSGNTIYF
CDR3 DNA: TGTGCCAGCAGTGACGGTGGACCGACACTCTCTGGAAACACCATATATTTT

V gene: TRBV27
clone size: few
J gene: TRBJ1-2
D gene: .
CDR3 protein: CASSPGLSYGYTF
CDR3 DNA: TGTGCCAGCAGTCCAGGACTGAGCTATGGCTACACCTTC

V gene: TRBV5-1
clone size: few
J gene: TRBJ1-1
D gene: .
CDR3 protein: CASSPQWGVIHEAFF
CDR3 DNA: TGCGCCAGCAGCCCCCAATGGGGGGTCATACATGAAGCTTTCTTT

V gene: TRBV7-9
clone size: few
J gene: TRBJ2-5
D gene: TRBD2
CDR3 protein: CASSYSGTSGSATQYF
CDR3 DNA: TGTGCCAGCAGCTATTCCGGGACTAGCGGGAGTGCGACCCAGTACTTC

V gene: TRBV20-1
clone size: few
J gene: TRBJ1-6
D gene: TRBD1
CDR3 protein: CSVELGGGFNSPLHF
CDR3 DNA: TGCAGTGTCGAACTTGGAGGGGGCTTTAATTCACCCCTCCACTTT

V gene: TRBV12-3/TRBV12-4
clone size: few
J gene: TRBJ2-3
D gene: .
CDR3 protein: CASSLAGMRTDTQYF
CDR3 DNA: TGTGCCAGCAGTTTAGCGGGAATGCGCACAGATACGCAGTATTTT

V gene: TRBV7-9
clone size: .
J gene: TRBJ2-7
D gene: .
CDR3 protein: CASSPSQGLGQYF
CDR3 DNA: TGTGCCAGCAGCCCCTCACAGGGACTCGGGCAGTACTTC

V gene: TRBV29-1
clone size: .
J gene: TRBJ1-1
D gene: .
CDR3 protein: CSVAHREGTEAFF
CDR3 DNA: TGCAGCGTTGCCCACAGGGAAGGTACTGAAGCTTTCTTT

V gene: TRBV4-2
clone size: .
J gene: TRBJ1-1
D gene: .
CDR3 protein: CASSQDPGQNTEAFF
CDR3 DNA: TGTGCCAGCAGCCAAGATCCGGGACAGAACACTGAAGCTTTCTTT

V gene: TRBV2
clone size: many
J gene: TRBJ2-7
D gene: .
CDR3 protein: CASRGGDSYEQYF
CDR3 DNA: TGTGCCAGCAGAGGCGGGGACAGTTACGAGCAGTACTTC

V gene: TRBV9
clone size: few
J gene: TRBJ2-7
D gene: .
CDR3 protein: CASSVFAGTSYEQYF
CDR3 DNA: TGTGCCAGCAGCGTATTCGCGGGGACCTCCTACGAGCAGTACTTC

V gene: TRBV7-3
clone size: once
J gene: TRBJ1-2
D gene: .
CDR3 protein: CACSVGAGLGYTF
CDR3 DNA: TGTGCCTGCAGCGTAGGAGCGGGGCTGGGCTACACCTTC

V gene: TRBV6-5
clone size: .
J gene: TRBJ1-5
D gene: .
CDR3 protein: CASSFAGQPQHF
CDR3 DNA: TGTGCCAGCAGTTTTGCAGGGCAGCCCCAGCATTTT

V gene: TRBV11-1
clone size: .
J gene: TRBJ2-3
D gene: .
CDR3 protein: CASSLEIVRRDTQYF
CDR3 DNA: TGTGCCAGCAGCTTAGAAATTGTCAGAAGAGATACGCAGTATTTT

V gene: TRBV3-1
clone size: .
J gene: TRBJ1-5
D gene: .
CDR3 protein: CASSRGGDQPQHF
CDR3 DNA: TGTGCCAGCAGCCGCGGCGGGGATCAGCCCCAGCATTTT

V gene: TRBV5-5
clone size: .
J gene: TRBJ2-1
D gene: TRBD2
CDR3 protein: CASSPGLAGGPPYNEQFF
CDR3 DNA: TGTGCCAGCAGCCCGGGACTAGCGGGAGGGCCACCCTACAATGAGCAGTTCTTC

V gene: TRBV29-1
clone size: few
J gene: TRBJ2-7
D gene: TRBD2
CDR3 protein: CSVETSGRSYEQYF
CDR3 DNA: TGCAGCGTTGAAACTAGCGGGAGATCTTACGAGCAGTACTTC

V gene: TRBV12-3/TRBV12-4
clone size: many
J gene: TRBJ2-2
D gene: .
CDR3 protein: CASSPQGGHNTGELFF
CDR3 DNA: TGTGCCAGCAGCCCTCAGGGGGGACATAACACCGGGGAGCTGTTTTTT

V gene: TRBV6-1
clone size: .
J gene: TRBJ1-3
D gene: TRBD1
CDR3 protein: CASSERDRVAGNTIYF
CDR3 DNA: TGTGCCAGCAGTGAAAGGGACAGGGTCGCTGGAAACACCATATATTTT

V gene: TRBV15
clone size: .
J gene: TRBJ1-2
D gene: .
CDR3 protein: CATSRDRSSTNYGYTF
CDR3 DNA: TGTGCCACCAGCAGAGATCGAAGCAGTACTAACTATGGCTACACCTTC

V gene: TRBV12-3/TRBV12-4
clone size: many
J gene: TRBJ1-4
D gene: TRBD1
CDR3 protein: CASNGRDRGNEKLFF
CDR3 DNA: TGTGCCAGCAATGGGAGGGACAGGGGTAATGAAAAACTGTTTTTT

V gene: TRBV5-4
clone size: few
J gene: TRBJ1-2
D gene: TRBD1
CDR3 protein: CASSPKDREASGYTF
CDR3 DNA: TGTGCCAGCAGCCCGAAGGACAGGGAGGCATCGGGCTACACCTTC

V gene: TRBV6-9
clone size: few
J gene: TRBJ1-1
D gene: .
CDR3 protein: CASSSPTAYTLNTEAFF
CDR3 DNA: TGTGCCAGCAGTTCACCGACAGCCTACACCCTGAACACTGAAGCTTTCTTT

V gene: TRBV5-4
clone size: few
J gene: TRBJ2-7
D gene: TRBD1
CDR3 protein: CASSVPGQGSYEQYF
CDR3 DNA: TGTGCCAGCAGCGTGCCGGGACAGGGCTCATACGAGCAGTACTTC

V gene: TRBV20-1
clone size: few
J gene: TRBJ2-7
D gene: .
CDR3 protein: CSARVGSGGEQYF
CDR3 DNA: TGCAGTGCTAGGGTTGGTTCTGGCGGGGAGCAGTACTTC

V gene: TRBV4-2
clone size: few
J gene: TRBJ2-7
D gene: TRBD1
CDR3 protein: CASSQDQGATYEQYF
CDR3 DNA: TGTGCCAGCAGCCAAGATCAGGGGGCGACCTACGAGCAGTACTTC

V gene: TRBV6-2/TRBV6-3
clone size: few
J gene: TRBJ1-3
D gene: TRBD1
CDR3 protein: CASSLQGKAGNTIYF
CDR3 DNA: TGTGCCAGCAGCCTACAGGGGAAGGCTGGAAACACCATATATTTT

V gene: TRBV12-3/TRBV12-4
clone size: many
J gene: TRBJ2-7
D gene: .
CDR3 protein: CASKTTRNLSYEQYF
CDR3 DNA: TGTGCCAGCAAGACGACAAGGAATCTTTCCTACGAGCAGTACTTC

V gene: TRBV27
clone size: many
J gene: TRBJ1-2
D gene: .
CDR3 protein: CASSFTNAREYGYTF
CDR3 DNA: TGTGCCAGCAGTTTTACCAATGCCAGGGAGTATGGCTACACCTTC

V gene: TRBV11-2
clone size: .
J gene: TRBJ1-4
D gene: .
CDR3 protein: CASSPGLRTFDEKLFF
CDR3 DNA: TGTGCCAGCAGCCCTGGTCTTCGGACATTCGACGAAAAACTGTTTTTT

V gene: TRBV5-4
clone size: .
J gene: TRBJ2-7
D gene: TRBD1
CDR3 protein: CASSFRDRDNEQYF
CDR3 DNA: TGTGCCAGCAGCTTCCGTGACAGGGACAACGAGCAGTACTTC

V gene: TRBV28
clone size: many
J gene: TRBJ2-7
D gene: .
CDR3 protein: CASSFGGTPHVEQYF
CDR3 DNA: TGTGCCAGCAGTTTCGGCGGAACCCCACATGTCGAGCAGTACTTC

V gene: TRBV12-3/TRBV12-4
clone size: .
J gene: TRBJ2-6
D gene: .
CDR3 protein: CASSLGVKAGANVLTF
CDR3 DNA: TGTGCCAGCAGTTTGGGAGTAAAGGCCGGGGCCAACGTCCTGACTTTC

V gene: TRBV5-1
clone size: few
J gene: TRBJ1-2
D gene: .
CDR3 protein: CASSLWASTNYGYTF
CDR3 DNA: TGCGCCAGCAGCTTGTGGGCCAGCACTAACTATGGCTACACCTTC

V gene: TRBV2
clone size: .
J gene: TRBJ2-1
D gene: TRBD2
CDR3 protein: CASSEVGAGGGYNEQFF
CDR3 DNA: TGTGCCAGCAGTGAGGTTGGAGCGGGAGGGGGGTACAATGAGCAGTTCTTC

V gene: TRBV5-5
clone size: .
J gene: TRBJ1-1
D gene: TRBD1
CDR3 protein: CASSLGTERDFF
CDR3 DNA: TGTGCCAGCAGCCTAGGGACAGAAAGGGATTTCTTT

V gene: TRBV6-2/TRBV6-3
clone size: few
J gene: TRBJ1-6
D gene: .
CDR3 protein: CASSYSAAAENSPLHF
CDR3 DNA: TGTGCCAGCAGTTACTCGGCCGCGGCGGAGAATTCACCCCTCCACTTT

V gene: TRBV6-1
clone size: many
J gene: TRBJ2-2
D gene: TRBD2
CDR3 protein: CASRTSGSTGELFF
CDR3 DNA: TGTGCCAGCAGGACTAGCGGTAGCACCGGGGAGCTGTTTTTT